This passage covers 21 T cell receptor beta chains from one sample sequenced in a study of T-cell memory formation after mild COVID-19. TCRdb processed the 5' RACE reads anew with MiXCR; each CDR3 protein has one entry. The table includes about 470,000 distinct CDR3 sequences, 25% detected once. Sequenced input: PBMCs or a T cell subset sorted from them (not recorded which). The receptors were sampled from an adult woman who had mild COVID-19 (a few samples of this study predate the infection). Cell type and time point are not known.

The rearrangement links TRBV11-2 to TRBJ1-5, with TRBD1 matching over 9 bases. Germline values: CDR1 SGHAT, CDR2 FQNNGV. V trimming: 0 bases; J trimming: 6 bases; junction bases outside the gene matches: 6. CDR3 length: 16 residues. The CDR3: CASSLDRTGVGQPQHF. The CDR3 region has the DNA TGTGCCAGCAGCTTAGACCGGACAGGGGTAGGTCAGCCCCAGCATTTT.

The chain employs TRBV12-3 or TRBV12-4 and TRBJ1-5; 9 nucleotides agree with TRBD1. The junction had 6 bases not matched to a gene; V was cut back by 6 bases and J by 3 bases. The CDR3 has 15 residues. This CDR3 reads CASSRTGGPNQPQHF. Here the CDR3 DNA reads TGTGCCAGCAGCCGTACAGGGGGCCCCAATCAGCCCCAGCATTTT.

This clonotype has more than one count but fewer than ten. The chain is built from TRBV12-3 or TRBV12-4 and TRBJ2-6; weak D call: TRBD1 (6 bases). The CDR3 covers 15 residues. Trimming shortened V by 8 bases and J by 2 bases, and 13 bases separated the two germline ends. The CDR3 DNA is TGTGCCAGCTCATCTCAGGGGACTGGGGCCAACGTCCTGACTTTC. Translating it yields CASSSQGTGANVLTF.

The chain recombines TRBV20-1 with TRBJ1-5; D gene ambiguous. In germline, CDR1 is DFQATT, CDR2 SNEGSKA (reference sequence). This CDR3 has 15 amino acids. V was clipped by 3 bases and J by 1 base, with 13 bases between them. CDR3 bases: TGCAGTGCTAGTGTTGTGTCCTACAGCAATCAGCCCCAGCATTTT. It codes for CSASVVSYSNQPQHF.

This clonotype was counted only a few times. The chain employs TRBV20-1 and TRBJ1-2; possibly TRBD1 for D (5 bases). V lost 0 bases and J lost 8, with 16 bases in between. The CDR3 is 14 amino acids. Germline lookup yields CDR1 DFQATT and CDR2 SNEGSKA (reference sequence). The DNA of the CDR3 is TGCAGTGCTAGAGATTACCAGGGCCGCTGGGGCTACACCTTC. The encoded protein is CSARDYQGRWGYTF.

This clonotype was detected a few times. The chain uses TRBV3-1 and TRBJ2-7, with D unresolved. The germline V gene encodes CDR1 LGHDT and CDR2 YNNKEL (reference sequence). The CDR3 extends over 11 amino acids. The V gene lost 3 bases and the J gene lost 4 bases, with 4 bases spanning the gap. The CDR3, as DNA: TGTGCCAGCAGCCACATTTACGAGCAGTACTTC. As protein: CASSHIYEQYF.

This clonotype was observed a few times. CDR3: CASRYRGDYEQYF. In DNA, the CDR3 is TGTGCCAGCAGATACCGGGGAGACTACGAGCAGTACTTC. The V and J genes are TRBV6-5 and TRBJ2-7, with D tentatively TRBD2 (5 bases). CDR1 and CDR2 from the germline V gene are MNHEY and SVGAGI. The V and J ends lost 6 bases and 3 bases respectively, with 12 bases between them. The CDR3 totals 13 residues.

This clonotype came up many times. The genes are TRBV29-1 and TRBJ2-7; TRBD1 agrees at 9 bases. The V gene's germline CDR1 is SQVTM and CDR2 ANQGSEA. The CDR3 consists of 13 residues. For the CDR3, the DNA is TGCAGTGCCCGGACAGGGGATAGCTACGAGCAGTACTTC. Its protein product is CSARTGDSYEQYF.

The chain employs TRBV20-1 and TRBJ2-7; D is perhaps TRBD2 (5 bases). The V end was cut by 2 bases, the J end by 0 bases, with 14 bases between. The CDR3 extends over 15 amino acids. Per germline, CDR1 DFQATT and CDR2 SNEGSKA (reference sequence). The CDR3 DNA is TGCAGTGCTAGACCCGGACTGTTGAGCTCCTACGAGCAGTACTTC. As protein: CSARPGLLSSYEQYF.

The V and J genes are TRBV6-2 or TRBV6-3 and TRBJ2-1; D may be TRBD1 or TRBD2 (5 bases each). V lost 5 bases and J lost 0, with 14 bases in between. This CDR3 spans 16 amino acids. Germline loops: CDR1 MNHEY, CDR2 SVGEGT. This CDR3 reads CASSTREGISYNEQFF. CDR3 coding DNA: TGTGCCAGCAGTACCCGAGAGGGGATCTCCTACAATGAGCAGTTCTTC.

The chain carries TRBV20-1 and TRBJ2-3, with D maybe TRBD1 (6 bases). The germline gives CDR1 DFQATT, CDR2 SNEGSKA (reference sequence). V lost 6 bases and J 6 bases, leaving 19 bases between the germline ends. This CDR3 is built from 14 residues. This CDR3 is CSAWSAGVLDTQYF. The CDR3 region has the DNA TGCAGTGCCTGGTCGGCAGGGGTGTTGGATACGCAGTATTTT.

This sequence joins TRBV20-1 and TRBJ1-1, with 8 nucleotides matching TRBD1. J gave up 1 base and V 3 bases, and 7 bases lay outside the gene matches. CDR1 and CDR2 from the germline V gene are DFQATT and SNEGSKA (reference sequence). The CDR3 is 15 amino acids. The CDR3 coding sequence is TGCAGTGCTAGCCTGGTGACAGGGGCGAACACTGAAGCTTTCTTT. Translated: CSASLVTGANTEAFF.

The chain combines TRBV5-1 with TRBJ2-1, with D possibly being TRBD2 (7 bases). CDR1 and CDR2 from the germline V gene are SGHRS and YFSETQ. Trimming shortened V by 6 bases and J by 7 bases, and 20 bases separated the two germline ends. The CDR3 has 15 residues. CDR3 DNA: TGCGCCAGCACTCTGCTAGGGGGGGAGCGGAATGAGCAGTTCTTC. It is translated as CASTLLGGERNEQFF.

This CDR3 is CASQGEHYGYTF. CDR3 DNA: TGTGCCAGCCAGGGGGAACACTATGGCTACACCTTC. This rearrangement joins TRBV6-6 to TRBJ1-2, with 7 bases aligning to TRBD1. The CDR3 is made up of 12 amino acids. In germline, CDR1 is MNHNY, CDR2 SVGAGI (reference sequence). J gave up 3 bases and V 8 bases, and 3 bases lay outside the gene matches.

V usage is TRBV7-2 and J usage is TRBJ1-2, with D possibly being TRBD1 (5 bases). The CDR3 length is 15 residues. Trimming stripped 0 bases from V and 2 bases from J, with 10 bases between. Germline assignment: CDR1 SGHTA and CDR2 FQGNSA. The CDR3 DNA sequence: TGTGCCAGCAGCTTAGCTATAGGGGCAAACTATGGCTACACCTTC. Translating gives CASSLAIGANYGYTF.

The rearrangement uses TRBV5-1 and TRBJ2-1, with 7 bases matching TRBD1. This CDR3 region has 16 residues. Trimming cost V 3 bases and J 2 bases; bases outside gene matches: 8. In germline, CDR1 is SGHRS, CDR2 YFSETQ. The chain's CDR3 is CASSSATGLAYNEQFF. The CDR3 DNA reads TGCGCCAGCAGCTCTGCGACAGGGTTGGCCTACAATGAGCAGTTCTTC.

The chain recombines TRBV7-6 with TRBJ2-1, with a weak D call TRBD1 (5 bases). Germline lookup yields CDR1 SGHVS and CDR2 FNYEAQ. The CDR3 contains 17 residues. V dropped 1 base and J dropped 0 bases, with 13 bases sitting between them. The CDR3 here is CASSLGRARSSYNEQFF. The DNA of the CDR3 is TGTGCCAGCAGCTTAGGCAGGGCACGGAGCTCCTACAATGAGCAGTTCTTC.

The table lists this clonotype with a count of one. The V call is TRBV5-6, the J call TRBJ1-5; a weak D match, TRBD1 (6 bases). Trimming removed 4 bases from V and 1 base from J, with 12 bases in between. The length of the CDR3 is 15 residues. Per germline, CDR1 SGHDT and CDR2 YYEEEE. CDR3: CASSTRGRSNQPQHF. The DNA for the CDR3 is TGTGCCAGCAGCACCAGGGGCCGGAGCAATCAGCCCCAGCATTTT.

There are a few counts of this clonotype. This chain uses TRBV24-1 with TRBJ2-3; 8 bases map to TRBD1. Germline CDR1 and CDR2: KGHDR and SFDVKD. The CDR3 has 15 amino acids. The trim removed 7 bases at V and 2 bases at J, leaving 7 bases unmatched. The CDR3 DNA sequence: TGTGCCACCAGCGAGGGACAGGCAATCACAGATACGCAGTATTTT. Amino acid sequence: CATSEGQAITDTQYF.

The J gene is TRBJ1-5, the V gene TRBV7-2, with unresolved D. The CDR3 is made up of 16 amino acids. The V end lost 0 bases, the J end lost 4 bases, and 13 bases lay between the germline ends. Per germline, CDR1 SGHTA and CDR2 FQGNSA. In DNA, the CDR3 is TGTGCCAGCAGCTTAGCTGCCGGGTGGGGTAATCAGCCCCAGCATTTT. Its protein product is CASSLAAGWGNQPQHF.

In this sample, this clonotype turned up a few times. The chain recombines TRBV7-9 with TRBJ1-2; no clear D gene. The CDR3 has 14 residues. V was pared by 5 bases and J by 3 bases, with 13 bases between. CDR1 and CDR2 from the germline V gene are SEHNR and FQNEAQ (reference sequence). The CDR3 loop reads CASSGPPEYYGYTF. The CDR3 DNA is TGTGCCAGCAGCGGACCCCCGGAGTACTATGGCTACACCTTC.